The 28 T cell receptor beta chains presented below share a single source sample, sequenced in a study of lymphopenia after photon versus proton radiotherapy. Produced via immunoSEQ multiplex PCR; TCRdb's table is partial and in-frame only. The profile shows approximately 65,000 clones, approximately 91% of them singletons. The specimen was peripheral blood, collected from a patient treated with photon-based radiotherapy. The origin of the receptors is a woman aged 70-85 years with pancreatic cancer.

The V call is TRBV15, the J call TRBJ2-7; no clear D. Trimming removed 2 bases from V and 6 bases from J, with 8 bases in between. CDR3 size: 12 residues. Germline V gives CDR1 LNHNV, CDR2 YYDKDF (reference sequence). The CDR3 loop is CATSRPDIEQYF. CDR3 nucleotide sequence: TGTGCCACCAGCAGACCTGATATCGAGCAGTACTTC.

The chain joins TRBV6-5 to TRBJ1-2, with D perhaps TRBD1 (6 bases). Germline loops: CDR1 MNHEY, CDR2 SVGAGI. The CDR3 has 13 residues. V gave up 5 bases and J gave up 8 bases, with 15 bases separating them. The CDR3 DNA reads TGTGCCAGCAGTATCCCAGGGGACCGGGGCTACACCTTC. Protein product: CASSIPGDRGYTF.

The rearrangement links TRBV5-1 to TRBJ2-6; D gene unclear. The germline V gene encodes CDR1 SGHRS and CDR2 YFSETQ. This CDR3 spans 17 amino acids. V shed 2 bases and J shed 2 bases, with 14 bases lying between them. CDR3 residues: CASSLGLSSAGANVLTF. CDR3 nucleotides: TGCGCCAGCAGCTTAGGCCTGTCTTCTGCTGGGGCCAACGTCCTGACTTTC.

The J gene is TRBJ2-7, the V gene TRBV28; D might be TRBD1 (6 bases). Germline CDR1 and CDR2: MDHEN and SYDVKM. Trimming pared 5 bases from V and 1 base from J, leaving 18 bases between. This CDR3 spans 16 amino acids. The CDR3 region is CASSQLGQTDSYEQYF. The CDR3 DNA follows: TGTGCCAGCAGTCAGCTCGGACAGACCGATTCCTACGAGCAGTACTTC.

The chain combines TRBV7-9 with TRBJ1-2, with 10 bases fitting TRBD1. The V gene's germline CDR1 is SEHNR and CDR2 FQNEAQ (reference sequence). This CDR3 contains 14 residues. The ends lost 4 bases at V and 4 bases at J; junction bases unmatched: 3. In DNA, the CDR3 is TGTGCCAGCAGCTCCGGGACAGGGGTCTATGGCTACACCTTC. Its translation: CASSSGTGVYGYTF. The entire variable domain, with the rest obtained from reference TRBV7-9 and TRBJ1-2, is as follows: DTGVSQNPRHKITKRGQNVTFRCDPISEHNRLYWYRQTLGQGPEFLTYFQNEAQLEKSRLLSDRFSAERPKGSFSTLEIQRTEQGDSAMYLCASSSGTGVYGYTFGSGTRLTVV.

The chain recombines TRBV5-6 with TRBJ2-5, with D possibly being TRBD1 (6 bases). V lost 0 bases, J lost 6 bases, and 15 bases lay in between. There are 15 residues in the CDR3. Germline assignment: CDR1 SGHDT and CDR2 YYEEEE. This CDR3 reads CASSLEQGHEKTQYF. The CDR3 bases are TGTGCCAGCAGCTTGGAACAGGGTCATGAGAAGACCCAGTACTTC.

The gene calls are TRBV20-1 and TRBJ2-3; D uncertain. V was cut by 6 bases and J by 4 bases, with 8 bases left in between. In germline, CDR1 is DFQATT, CDR2 SNEGSKA (reference sequence). This CDR3 has 11 residues. CDR3: CSAKVADTQYF. The CDR3 nucleotides read TGCAGTGCCAAAGTGGCAGATACGCAGTATTTT.

The V gene is TRBV5-3, the J gene TRBJ2-6; 8 bases fit TRBD1. TRBV5-3 is placed among ORFs of uncertain function. V gave up 10 bases and J gave up 0 bases; unmatched junction bases: 12. This CDR3 has 17 residues. CDR3 loop: CAPDPGQENSGANVLTF. The DNA for the CDR3 is TGTGCCCCCGATCCGGGACAGGAGAACTCTGGGGCCAACGTCCTGACTTTC.

The chain combines TRBV9 with TRBJ2-7; 7 bases match TRBD2. Germline loops: CDR1 SGDLS, CDR2 YYNGEE. V was clipped by 3 bases and J by 2 bases; unmatched bases: 8. This CDR3 spans 15 amino acids. CDR3 amino acids: CASSEQSGETYEQYF. In nucleotides, the CDR3 is TGTGCCAGCAGCGAACAAAGCGGGGAGACCTACGAGCAGTACTTC.

The chain has TRBV14 and TRBJ2-7; D is perhaps TRBD2 (6 bases). Trimming took off 1 base at V and 2 bases at J, with 15 bases between the two ends. CDR1 and CDR2 from the germline V gene are SGHDN and FVKESK. There are 16 residues in the CDR3. CDR3 DNA: TGTGCCAGCAGCCAAGGGCCACGGGGGAGAACCTACGAGCAGTACTTC. The encoded protein is CASSQGPRGRTYEQYF.

V usage is TRBV19 and J usage is TRBJ1-4; 8 nucleotides align to TRBD1. In germline, CDR1 is LNHDA, CDR2 SQIVND (reference sequence). V lost 9 bases to trimming and J lost 7 bases; unmatched junction nucleotides: 10. CDR3 length equals 14 residues. CDR3 DNA sequence: TGTGCCAGCACGAGACAGGGGTCTATTGAAAAACTGTTTTTT. It translates to CASTRQGSIEKLFF.

The CDR3 spells CASRKSGQALFHEQYF. CDR3 in DNA: TGTGCCAGCCGAAAATCCGGACAGGCTCTCTTCCACGAGCAGTACTTC. The genes are TRBV27 and TRBJ2-7; 7 bases agree with TRBD1. After removal of 8 bases from V and 5 bases from J, the junction contained 18 bases not matched to a gene. CDR3 length: 16 residues. Germline CDR1 MNHEY, CDR2 SMNVEV (reference sequence).

The DNA for the CDR3 is TGCGCCAGCAGATTCACAGGGGGCCGTTCGGTCACTGAAGCTTTCTTT. Protein sequence: CASRFTGGRSVTEAFF. This chain connects TRBV5-1 to TRBJ1-1, with TRBD1 identical over 9 bases. The CDR3 is 16 amino acids. Germline V gene data show CDR1 as SGHRS and CDR2 as YFSETQ. Trimming at V came to 5 bases and at J to 4 bases, leaving 12 bases not matched to a gene.

The chain is built from TRBV5-8 and TRBJ2-4; D ambiguous. Trimming took off 0 bases at V and 1 base at J, with 5 bases between the two ends. Germline V gene sequence: CDR1 SGHTS, CDR2 YDEGEE. This CDR3 contains 14 residues. The DNA of the CDR3 is TGTGCCAGCAGCTTGGAGAGGGCCAAAAACATTCAGTACTTC. Protein product: CASSLERAKNIQYF.

The rearrangement joins TRBV7-8 to TRBJ2-1; 12 bases match TRBD1. The V gene's germline CDR1 is SGHVS and CDR2 FQNEAQ. V dropped 5 bases and J dropped 7; count of bases not matched to a gene: 9. The CDR3 is 16 residues long. As DNA, the CDR3 is TGTGCCAGCAGCGGCCGGGACAGGGGGCAAGGGAATGAGCAGTTCTTC. Amino acids: CASSGRDRGQGNEQFF.

This rearrangement joins TRBV28 to TRBJ1-2; D may be TRBD1 (6 bases). CDR1 and CDR2 from the germline V gene are MDHEN and SYDVKM. This CDR3 has 15 amino acids. The V end was cut by 4 bases, the J end by 0 bases, with 12 bases between. CDR3 bases: TGTGCCAGCAGTTCCACAGGGATAGCTAACTATGGCTACACCTTC. Translation gives CASSSTGIANYGYTF.

The chain uses TRBV9 and TRBJ2-3, with D maybe TRBD2 (6 bases). This CDR3 has 16 amino acids. Trimming stripped 0 bases from V and 9 bases from J, with 20 bases between. Per germline, CDR1 SGDLS and CDR2 YYNGEE. In DNA form, the CDR3 reads TGTGCCAGCAGCGTAGCTACTACTAGCAGCCTCGGAACGCAGTATTTT. It translates to CASSVATTSSLGTQYF.

This chain links TRBV7-8 with TRBJ2-7; D perhaps matches TRBD2 (5 bases). Per germline, CDR1 SGHVS and CDR2 FQNEAQ. The CDR3 has 14 residues. Between the trimmed V and J ends, which lost 5 bases and 3 bases, there was a span of 14 bases. The CDR3 DNA reads as TGTGCCAGCAGCCCCAGAAGACTACTCTACGAGCAGTACTTC. Translation: CASSPRRLLYEQYF.

V is TRBV5-4 and J is TRBJ2-1; 12 bases are a match to TRBD1. Germline V CDR1 and CDR2: SGHNT, YYREEE (reference sequence). The CDR3 spans 17 residues. V dropped 2 bases and J dropped 5; count of bases not matched to a gene: 8. The CDR3 reads CASSFGGTGGPNNEQFF. The CDR3, as DNA: TGTGCCAGCAGCTTTGGGGGGACAGGGGGCCCTAACAATGAGCAGTTCTTC.

The chain has TRBV5-4 and TRBJ1-1; D call uncertain. Trimming pared 3 bases from V and 1 base from J, leaving 10 bases between. The CDR3 is made up of 14 amino acids. Germline V lookup: CDR1 SGHNT, CDR2 YYREEE (reference sequence). CDR3 in amino acids: CASSWDSQNTEAFF. The CDR3 nucleotides are TGTGCCAGCAGCTGGGATTCTCAGAACACTGAAGCTTTCTTT. Looking up the rest from reference TRBV5-4 and TRBJ1-1 gives the full variable domain: ETGVTQSPTHLIKTRGQQVTLRCSSQSGHNTVSWYQQALGQGPQFIFQYYREEENGRGNFPPRFSGLQFPNYSSELNVNALELDDSALYLCASSWDSQNTEAFFGQGTRLTVV.

This clone was seen more than once but under ten times. This sequence joins TRBV30 and TRBJ1-3; D call uncertain. V shed 3 bases and J shed 4 bases, with 16 bases lying between them. Germline lookup yields CDR1 GTSNPN and CDR2 SVGIG (reference sequence). The CDR3 extends over 15 amino acids. The CDR3 DNA follows: TGTGCCTGGAGCCCCCCCAACTGGGGAGGAAACACCATATATTTT. It specifies CAWSPPNWGGNTIYF.

This clone was counted a few times. The chain carries TRBV9 and TRBJ1-1; D is unresolved. Germline lookup yields CDR1 SGDLS and CDR2 YYNGEE. The CDR3 contains 13 residues. V was clipped by 3 bases and J by 4 bases, with 10 bases between them. The CDR3 bases are TGTGCCAGCAGCGCTACCGGGAGCACTGAAGCTTTCTTT. It specifies CASSATGSTEAFF.

This rearrangement joins TRBV28 to TRBJ2-2; D remains ambiguous. There are 13 residues in the CDR3. Germline V gene lookup returns CDR1 MDHEN and CDR2 SYDVKM. V lost 4 bases and J 8 bases, leaving 11 bases between the germline ends. Written as DNA, the CDR3 is TGTGCCAGCAGTTACCCCCCGCCAGGGGAGCTGTTTTTT. Translated, it gives CASSYPPPGELFF. The full variable domain, in which reference TRBV28 and TRBJ2-2 provide the parts outside the CDR3, is DVKVTQSSRYLVKRTGEKVFLECVQDMDHENMFWYRQDPGLGLRLIYFSYDVKMKEKGDIPEGYSVSREKKERFSLILESASTNQTSMYLCASSYPPPGELFFGEGSRLTVL.

This clone appeared a few times. The V and J genes are TRBV11-1 and TRBJ2-2; no clear D gene. The CDR3 contains 15 residues. The V and J ends lost 0 bases and 4 bases respectively, with 9 bases between them. Looked up from germline, CDR1 is SGHAT and CDR2 is FQDESV (reference sequence). CDR3 bases: TGTGCCAGCAGCTTAGCCCCGTCAGGCACCGGGGAGCTGTTTTTT. Translating gives CASSLAPSGTGELFF.

The J gene is TRBJ1-4, the V gene TRBV5-1; D is perhaps TRBD1 (6 bases). Trimming left V 4 bases short and J 6 bases short, with 28 bases between. Germline CDR1 and CDR2: SGHRS and YFSETQ. The length of the CDR3 is 19 residues. In DNA, the CDR3 is TGCGCCAGCAGCCCCTTGGGGGCTGATACTCGACTATCGGATGAAAAACTGTTTTTT. Amino acids: CASSPLGADTRLSDEKLFF.

The chain combines TRBV19 with TRBJ2-1; no reliable D call. With 3 bases removed from V and 3 bases from J, the gap between germline ends came to 6 bases. This CDR3 contains 13 residues. The germline V gene encodes CDR1 LNHDA and CDR2 SQIVND (reference sequence). The CDR3 coding sequence is TGTGCCAGTAGTATCGAGGACTACAATGAGCAGTTCTTC. Protein sequence: CASSIEDYNEQFF.

A single count supports this clone. The chain joins TRBV18 to TRBJ2-1, with TRBD2 as a possible D gene (6 bases). The CDR3 sequence is 18 residues long. Deletions cut 6 bases from V and 0 bases from J, with 21 bases between. In germline, CDR1 is KGHSH, CDR2 LQKENI. CDR3: CASSESTGTPLSYNEQFF. The CDR3 DNA reads as TGTGCCAGCTCGGAATCCACCGGGACTCCCCTCTCCTACAATGAGCAGTTCTTC.

This clone was observed once. The V call is TRBV19, the J call TRBJ1-5, with D tentatively TRBD1 (6 bases). The CDR3 is 15 amino acids. Trimming took 3 bases from V and 3 from J, leaving 12 bases between them. In germline, CDR1 is LNHDA, CDR2 SQIVND (reference sequence). CDR3 protein: CASSMSGGHNQPQHF. As DNA, the CDR3 is TGTGCCAGTAGTATGAGTGGGGGGCACAATCAGCCCCAGCATTTT.